What follows are 23 T cell receptor beta chains derived from one specimen sequenced in a study of read filtering for tumor transcriptome and immune sequencing. The library was built from roughly 400 ng RNA with molecular barcoded adaptors for alpha/delta and beta/gamma chains. MiXCR was run by TCRdb on the reads, yielding one entry per CDR3 protein. The table lists about 38,000 distinct CDR3 sequences, about 13% of them singletons. Sequenced material: a population of CD138-negative cells sorted from bone marrow. These receptors all come from a donor over 35 with multiple myeloma.

This clonotype was picked up many times. The chain is built from TRBV20-1 and TRBJ2-5; D not certain. Per the germline V gene, CDR1 is DFQATT and CDR2 is SNEGSKA (reference sequence). The CDR3 contains 11 residues. The CDR3 sequence is CRADEGRTQYF. DNA for the CDR3: TGCAGGGCTGATGAAGGGCGGACCCAGTACTTC.

This clonotype was counted only a few times. This chain links TRBV18 with TRBJ2-1; 8 bases map to TRBD1. V trimming: 6 bases; J trimming: 7 bases; junction bases outside the gene matches: 14. Germline V CDR1 and CDR2: KGHSH, LQKENI. CDR3 length equals 16 residues. The DNA for the CDR3 is TGTGCCAGCTCCTTTCAACCGGGACAGGACCCAAATGAGCAGTTCTTC. It codes for CASSFQPGQDPNEQFF.

The sample holds many counts of this clonotype. V usage is TRBV28 and J usage is TRBJ2-7; 7 bases map to TRBD2. The CDR3 extends over 13 amino acids. Germline loops: CDR1 MDHEN, CDR2 SYDVKM. V shed 3 bases and J 4 bases; nucleotides not matched to a gene: 3. In DNA form, the CDR3 reads TGTGCCAGCAGTTTCCTTAGCGGGTACGAGCAGTACTTC. Protein product: CASSFLSGYEQYF.

This clonotype was counted many times. The rearrangement joins TRBV7-8 to TRBJ2-1; possibly TRBD1 for D (6 bases). V was shortened by 5 bases and J by 0 bases, with 14 bases between the two germline ends. The CDR3 spans 16 residues. CDR1 is SGHVS, CDR2 FQNEAQ, per germline. The CDR3 loop reads CASSPTGLGSYNEQFF. The CDR3 DNA sequence: TGTGCCAGCAGCCCAACAGGGCTAGGCTCCTACAATGAGCAGTTCTTC.

The chain uses TRBV21-1 and TRBJ2-1; TRBD2 reflects the table's D call only, with no check against the DNA. TRBV21-1 is labeled a pseudogene. This CDR3 has 16 amino acids. The CDR3 DNA reads as TGTGCCAGCAGCAAGTCAGCTAGCGGGTCCTACAATGAGCAGTTCTTC. It codes for CASSKSASGSYNEQFF.

There are a few counts of this clonotype. The chain has TRBV12-3 or TRBV12-4 and TRBJ2-5; D remains unclear. The CDR3 contains 14 residues. The V and J ends lost 5 bases and 1 base respectively, with 11 bases between them. The CDR3 sequence: CASSPLGSQETQYF. CDR3 DNA: TGTGCCAGCAGTCCCCTGGGGTCCCAAGAGACCCAGTACTTC.

This clonotype was counted many times. The rearrangement joins TRBV7-9 to TRBJ2-1; 7 bases are a match to TRBD2. V dropped 5 bases and J dropped 4; count of bases not matched to a gene: 11. The CDR3 consists of 16 residues. Per germline, CDR1 SEHNR and CDR2 FQNEAQ (reference sequence). CDR3 residues: CASSVFRRESYNEQFF. The CDR3 region has the DNA TGTGCCAGCAGCGTCTTCCGGCGGGAGTCGTACAATGAGCAGTTCTTC.

As concerns this clonotype: Being one base from a much bigger clone, this may be a read error. DNA for the CDR3: TGTGCCAGCAGTGAAGTGGGACAGGGGGCCGGCGAGCAGTACTTC. The encoded protein is CASSEVGQGAGEQYF. The V gene is TRBV6-1, the J gene TRBJ2-7; TRBD1 matches 12 bases. In germline, CDR1 is MNHNS, CDR2 SASEGT. After removal of 1 base from V and 6 bases from J, the junction contained 4 bases not matched to a gene. The CDR3 runs 15 residues.

This clonotype turned up a few times. This chain joins TRBV12-3 or TRBV12-4 and TRBJ2-3, with TRBD2 matching over 9 bases. The length of the CDR3 is 14 residues. J gave up 0 bases and V 7 bases, and 2 bases lay outside the gene matches. The CDR3 nucleotides read TGTGCCAGCAACCTAGCGGGGAGCACAGATACGCAGTATTTT. This codes for CASNLAGSTDTQYF.

This clonotype was found many times. V and J are TRBV28 and TRBJ2-4, with 7 nucleotides matching TRBD2. Germline V gene sequence: CDR1 MDHEN, CDR2 SYDVKM. The V gene end was trimmed by 8 bases and the J gene end by 3 bases; junction bases not matched to a gene: 4. The CDR3 runs 13 residues. Written as DNA, the CDR3 is TGTGCCAGCGAGCGGGGAGGCAAAAACATTCAGTACTTC. This sequence encodes CASERGGKNIQYF.

This clonotype was detected ten times or more. The CDR3: CSALTSGSETQYF. CDR3 in DNA: TGCAGTGCTCTCACTAGCGGGAGTGAGACCCAGTACTTC. The V call is TRBV20-1, the J call TRBJ2-5; TRBD2 aligns across 11 bases. Germline CDR1 DFQATT, CDR2 SNEGSKA (reference sequence). This CDR3 is built from 13 residues. V lost 5 bases to trimming and J lost 5 bases; unmatched junction nucleotides: 4.

This chain connects TRBV7-2 to TRBJ2-2; the D gene could be TRBD1 or TRBD2 (5 bases each). V shed 5 bases and J shed 5 bases, with 9 bases lying between them. There are 13 residues in the CDR3. Germline CDR1 reads SGHTA; CDR2 reads FQGNSA. In DNA, the CDR3 is TGTGCCAGCAGCCCCAGGGAGACCGGGGAGCTGTTTTTT. Translation gives CASSPRETGELFF.

In its sample, this clonotype was seen many times. The chain combines TRBV20-1 with TRBJ2-7, with D possibly being TRBD1 (5 bases). The CDR3 has 15 amino acids. Per the germline V gene, CDR1 is DFQATT and CDR2 is SNEGSKA (reference sequence). V lost 5 bases and J lost 1, with 18 bases in between. In nucleotides, the CDR3 is TGCAGTGCTGAGGAAGACCAGGGTTCATCCTACGAGCAGTACTTC. Translating gives CSAEEDQGSSYEQYF.

This chain joins TRBV28 and TRBJ1-3, with D possibly being TRBD1 (5 bases). The CDR3 loop spans 14 amino acids. Germline loops: CDR1 MDHEN, CDR2 SYDVKM. Trimming shortened V by 8 bases and J by 0 bases, and 11 bases separated the two germline ends. The DNA for the CDR3 is TGTGCCAGCTATACAGGCTTCTCTGGAAACACCATATATTTT. Residues: CASYTGFSGNTIYF. Combining the CDR3 with reference TRBV28 and TRBJ1-3 gives the whole variable domain DVKVTQSSRYLVKRTGEKVFLECVQDMDHENMFWYRQDPGLGLRLIYFSYDVKMKEKGDIPEGYSVSREKKERFSLILESASTNQTSMYLCASYTGFSGNTIYFGEGSWLTVV.

Only a few counts were recorded for this clonotype. CDR3 sequence: CASSQQADYEQYF. The CDR3 DNA sequence: TGCGCCAGCAGCCAACAAGCCGACTACGAGCAGTACTTC. This chain uses TRBV5-1 with TRBJ2-7, with D uncertain. V lost 4 bases, J lost 3 bases, and 11 bases lay in between. CDR3 length: 13 residues. Germline CDR1 and CDR2: SGHRS and YFSETQ.

Many counts were recorded for this clonotype. V is TRBV5-1 and J is TRBJ1-1, with 7 bases fitting TRBD1. Germline CDR1 reads SGHRS; CDR2 reads YFSETQ. V was clipped by 4 bases and J by 0 bases; unmatched bases: 6. This CDR3 comprises 15 residues. CDR3 in amino acids: CASSQGGGLNTEAFF. The CDR3 bases are TGCGCCAGCAGCCAAGGGGGCGGTTTGAACACTGAAGCTTTCTTT.

This clonotype was picked up many times. Here the CDR3 DNA reads TGTGCCAGTAGCCCGACCGGACTAGCCAAAAACATTCAGTACTTC. Amino acids: CASSPTGLAKNIQYF. The V gene is TRBV19, the J gene TRBJ2-4; D perhaps matches TRBD2 (5 bases). V was shortened by 6 bases and J by 0 bases, with 12 bases between the two germline ends. The CDR3 is 15 amino acids. Germline-derived CDR1 and CDR2 are LNHDA and SQIVND (reference sequence).

This clonotype was recorded a few times. The rearrangement joins TRBV6-2 or TRBV6-3 to TRBJ1-5; TRBD1 matches 9 bases. CDR3 length: 17 residues. Germline CDR1 reads MNHEY; CDR2 reads SVGEGT. V gave up 6 bases and J gave up 0 bases; unmatched junction bases: 9. The CDR3 coding sequence is TGTGCCAGCAGCCGGCGGGACAGGGTAATTAGCAATCAGCCCCAGCATTTT. It is translated as CASSRRDRVISNQPQHF.

A few counts support this clonotype. This chain joins TRBV2 and TRBJ2-2, with 11 bases identical to TRBD1. This CDR3 has 15 residues. Germline CDR1 SNHLY, CDR2 FYNNEI. Trimming removed 9 bases from V and 5 bases from J; junction bases left unmatched: 8. The CDR3 coding sequence is TGTGCCAGTATCAAGGACAGGGGGCCAACCGGGGAGCTGTTTTTT. Its translation is CASIKDRGPTGELFF.

Ten or more counts support this clonotype. The chain carries TRBV6-2 or TRBV6-3 and TRBJ2-1; no reliable D call. Trimming removed 0 bases at V and 6 bases at J, with 9 bases between. The CDR3 runs 14 residues. Germline V lookup: CDR1 MNHEY, CDR2 SVGEGT. The CDR3 here is CASSYSGSRNEQFF. CDR3 in DNA: TGTGCCAGCAGTTACTCCGGCAGCCGCAATGAGCAGTTCTTC.

This clonotype was counted many times. The chain is built from TRBV7-8 and TRBJ1-5; D is unclear. Germline CDR1 reads SGHVS; CDR2 reads FQNEAQ. This CDR3 is 14 amino acids long. V lost 7 bases to trimming and J lost 1 base, with 11 bases between them. CDR3 residues: CASNRQISNQPQHF. The CDR3 DNA follows: TGTGCCAGCAACCGTCAAATAAGCAATCAGCCCCAGCATTTT.

This clonotype has a count of ten or more. The rearrangement links TRBV19 to TRBJ2-1, with 8 bases matching TRBD1. CDR1 is LNHDA and CDR2 is SQIVND in the germline V gene (reference sequence). The ends lost 1 base at V and 6 bases at J; junction bases unmatched: 5. The CDR3 covers 15 residues. CDR3 DNA: TGTGCCAGTAGTATAGGGACAGGGCGAGGCAATGAGCAGTTCTTC. This gives the protein CASSIGTGRGNEQFF.

This clonotype was recorded at least ten times. V usage is TRBV5-1 and J usage is TRBJ2-2; D might be TRBD2 (5 bases). The germline gives CDR1 SGHRS, CDR2 YFSETQ. The V gene lost 4 bases and the J gene lost 7 bases, with 26 bases spanning the gap. This CDR3 has 18 residues. The CDR3 protein is CASSPTLGLANRVGELFF. The CDR3 region has the DNA TGCGCCAGCAGCCCGACTCTAGGACTGGCGAATAGAGTCGGGGAGCTGTTTTTT.